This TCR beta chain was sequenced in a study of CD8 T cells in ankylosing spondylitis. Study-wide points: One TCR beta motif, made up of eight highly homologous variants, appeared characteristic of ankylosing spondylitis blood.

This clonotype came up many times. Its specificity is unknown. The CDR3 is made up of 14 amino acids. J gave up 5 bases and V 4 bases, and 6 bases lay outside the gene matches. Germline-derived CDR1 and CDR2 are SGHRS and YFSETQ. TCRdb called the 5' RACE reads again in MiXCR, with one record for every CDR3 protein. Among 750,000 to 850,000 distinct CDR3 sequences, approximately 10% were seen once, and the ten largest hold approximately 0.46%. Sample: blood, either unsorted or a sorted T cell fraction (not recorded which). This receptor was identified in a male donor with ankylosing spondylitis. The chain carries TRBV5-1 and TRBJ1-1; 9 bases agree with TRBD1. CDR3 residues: CASSQGQGGTEAFF. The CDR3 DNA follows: TGCGCCAGCAGCCAGGGACAGGGAGGGACTGAAGCTTTCTTT.